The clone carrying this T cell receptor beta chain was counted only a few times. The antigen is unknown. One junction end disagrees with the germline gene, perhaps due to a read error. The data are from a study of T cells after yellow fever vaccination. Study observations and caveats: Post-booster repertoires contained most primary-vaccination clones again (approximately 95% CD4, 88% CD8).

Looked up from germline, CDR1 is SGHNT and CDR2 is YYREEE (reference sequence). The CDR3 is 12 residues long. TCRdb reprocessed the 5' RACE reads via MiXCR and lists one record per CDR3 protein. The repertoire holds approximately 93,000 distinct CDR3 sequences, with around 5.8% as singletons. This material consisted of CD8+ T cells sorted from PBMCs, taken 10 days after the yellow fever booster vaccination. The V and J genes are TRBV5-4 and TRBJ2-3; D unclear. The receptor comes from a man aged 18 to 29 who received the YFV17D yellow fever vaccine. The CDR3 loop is CASSFGTDKQYF. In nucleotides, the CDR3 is TGTGCCAGCAGCTTCGGCACAGATAAGCAGTATTTT.